This T cell receptor (beta chain) was recovered during a study of control samples from healthy donors and cancer patients. The data were produced by immunoSEQ multiplex PCR, yet TCRdb's version contains in-frame clones alone and is incomplete. The repertoire holds over 90,000 clones, with roughly 91% as singletons. Germline assignment: CDR1 SGHDN and CDR2 FVKESK. V gave up 4 bases and J gave up 3 bases, with 15 bases separating them. The length of the CDR3 is 15 residues. This clonotype originated in a man between 60 and 70 years old with lung cancer. The V and J genes are TRBV14 and TRBJ1-1; D is perhaps TRBD1 (6 bases). Sequenced: PBMCs. The CDR3 here is CASSRGQIGYTEAFF. Written as DNA, the CDR3 is TGTGCCAGCAGCCGAGGACAGATCGGGTACACTGAAGCTTTCTTT.